The 28 T cell receptor beta chains given below trace back to one sample, sequenced in a study of cytotoxic CD8 clonotypes in ibrutinib-treated CLL. The protocol was immunoSEQ multiplex PCR, while the TCRdb copy is restricted to in-frame clones and leaves out a portion. The sample has about 130,000 clones; 70% to 90% are singletons. Sequencing used PBMCs, obtained after 24 months of ibrutinib treatment. Source of these receptors: a human donor with chronic lymphocytic leukemia.

The gene calls are TRBV19 and TRBJ2-5, with 8 bases that match TRBD2. CDR3 length: 16 amino acids. Germline trimming cut 7 bases from V and 2 bases from J; bases unmatched to any gene: 12. From germline, CDR1 is LNHDA and CDR2 SQIVND (reference sequence). Here the CDR3 reads CASKRTSGRKQETQYF. CDR3 sequence (DNA): TGTGCCAGTAAACGGACCAGCGGGAGAAAACAAGAGACCCAGTACTTC. The complete variable domain, with remaining parts taken from reference TRBV19 and TRBJ2-5, reads DGGITQSPKYLFRKEGQNVTLSCEQNLNHDAMYWYRQDPGQGLRLIYYSQIVNDFQKGDIAEGYSVSREKKESFPLTVTSAQKNPTAFYLCASKRTSGRKQETQYFGPGTRLLVL.

The table lists this clone with a few counts. The chain joins TRBV7-9 to TRBJ2-4; TRBD1 might be the D (5 bases). Trimming left V 2 bases short and J 12 bases short, with 17 bases between. Per germline, CDR1 SEHNR and CDR2 FQNEAQ (reference sequence). There are 14 residues in the CDR3. The CDR3 DNA follows: TGTGCCAGCAGCTTAAAAGGGCCGCAGGGTAGTCAGTACTTC. Translation gives CASSLKGPQGSQYF.

The V gene is TRBV5-1, the J gene TRBJ2-7; no clear D. The CDR3 sequence is 13 residues long. The V and J ends lost 5 bases and 4 bases respectively, with 13 bases between them. The germline gives CDR1 SGHRS, CDR2 YFSETQ. The CDR3 bases are TGCGCCAGCAGAATAGAGTTAACGTACGAGCAGTACTTC. Its translation: CASRIELTYEQYF. The full variable domain, completed using reference TRBV5-1 and TRBJ2-7, is KAGVTQTPRYLIKTRGQQVTLSCSPISGHRSVSWYQQTPGQGLQFLFEYFSETQRNKGNFPGRFSGRQFSNSRSEMNVSTLELGDSALYLCASRIELTYEQYFGPGTRLTVT.

The chain has TRBV27 and TRBJ1-5; D might be TRBD1 (5 bases). Per germline, CDR1 MNHEY and CDR2 SMNVEV (reference sequence). The CDR3 is made up of 16 amino acids. V lost 3 bases, J lost 1 base, and 13 bases lay in between. This CDR3 reads CASSFSSGWSNQPQHF. The CDR3, as DNA: TGTGCCAGCAGTTTTTCCTCAGGGTGGAGCAATCAGCCCCAGCATTTT.

V is TRBV19 and J is TRBJ2-7; 12 bases map to TRBD1. The J segment lost 7 bases and the V segment lost 5 bases, leaving 6 bases of the junction unmatched. This CDR3 comprises 14 residues. Germline CDR1 reads LNHDA; CDR2 reads SQIVND (reference sequence). The CDR3: CASSGRDRGREQYF. The CDR3, as DNA: TGTGCCAGTAGTGGACGGGACAGGGGGCGAGAGCAGTACTTC.

The chain uses TRBV7-9 and TRBJ2-5, with 10 bases that match TRBD2. Unmatched junction bases numbered 8, after V lost 6 bases and J lost 1 base. The CDR3 runs to 16 residues. Per the germline V gene, CDR1 is SEHNR and CDR2 is FQNEAQ (reference sequence). CDR3 sequence (DNA): TGTGCCAGCAGGCCCTGGAGCGGGGGGGCCCAAGAGACCCAGTACTTC. This gives the protein CASRPWSGGAQETQYF.

V and J are TRBV19 and TRBJ1-1; a weak D match, TRBD1 (5 bases). Trimming left V 8 bases short and J 5 bases short, with 15 bases between. The CDR3 contains 13 residues. Germline assignment: CDR1 LNHDA and CDR2 SQIVND (reference sequence). The CDR3 DNA sequence: TGTGCCAGTGGGAGGCAGGGACGGACTGAAGCTTTCTTT. Protein product: CASGRQGRTEAFF.

This chain joins TRBV28 and TRBJ1-2, with TRBD1 as a possible D gene (6 bases). This CDR3 comprises 15 residues. Trimming stripped 5 bases from V and 2 bases from J, with 15 bases between. The V gene's germline CDR1 is MDHEN and CDR2 SYDVKM. CDR3 DNA: TGTGCCAGCAGTCCCGGGGGACAAATGAACTATGGCTACACCTTC. Translated: CASSPGGQMNYGYTF.

This clone was counted a single time. This rearrangement joins TRBV6-5 to TRBJ2-3; a weak D match, TRBD2 (6 bases). Germline V lookup: CDR1 MNHEY, CDR2 SVGAGI. The CDR3 is 16 residues long. V was trimmed by 0 bases and J by 9 bases, leaving 19 bases between them. In DNA, the CDR3 is TGTGCCAGCAGTTACTCGGGCAGGGCTGTGGGAGGCACGCAGTATTTT. Translation gives CASSYSGRAVGGTQYF.

This chain links TRBV29-1 with TRBJ2-7, with D uncertain. Germline CDR1 SQVTM, CDR2 ANQGSEA. CDR3 length: 11 amino acids. V shed 6 bases and J shed 7 bases, with 13 bases lying between them. In DNA form, the CDR3 reads TGCAGCGTGCTCGACTTTCTAGAGCAGTACTTC. Protein sequence: CSVLDFLEQYF.

The chain joins TRBV7-8 to TRBJ2-3, with a possible D match to TRBD1 (6 bases). V was pared by 0 bases and J by 4 bases, with 14 bases between. The CDR3 contains 16 residues. CDR1 is SGHVS and CDR2 is FQNEAQ in the germline V gene. The CDR3 nucleotides are TGTGCCAGCAGCTTAGCTGGGGGCGATATTGCAGATACGCAGTATTTT. It specifies CASSLAGGDIADTQYF.

The chain recombines TRBV11-2 with TRBJ1-1; D call uncertain. The germline CDR1 and CDR2 sequences are SGHAT and FQNNGV. Trimming stripped 2 bases from V and 5 bases from J, with 12 bases between. The CDR3 loop spans 14 amino acids. CDR3: CASSLFQGGTEAFF. DNA of the CDR3: TGTGCCAGCAGCTTATTTCAAGGAGGGACTGAAGCTTTCTTT.

The gene calls are TRBV19 and TRBJ1-5; D may be TRBD1 (6 bases). Germline assignment: CDR1 LNHDA and CDR2 SQIVND (reference sequence). Trimming removed 5 bases from V and 6 bases from J, with 14 bases in between. This CDR3 has 14 amino acids. CDR3 nucleotide sequence: TGTGCCAGTAGTGACGTCAGGGGTGGTCAGCCCCAGCATTTT. It encodes CASSDVRGGQPQHF.

This chain connects TRBV27 to TRBJ2-5, with 7 bases aligning to TRBD2. CDR3 size: 16 residues. Unmatched junction bases numbered 13, after V lost 5 bases and J lost 4 bases. Per the germline V gene, CDR1 is MNHEY and CDR2 is SMNVEV (reference sequence). In DNA, the CDR3 is TGTGCCAGCAGTCCTCGGGGACTACAACCCGGAGAGACCCAGTACTTC. Amino acids: CASSPRGLQPGETQYF.

The rearrangement links TRBV2 to TRBJ1-4; D call uncertain. Germline V gene lookup returns CDR1 SNHLY and CDR2 FYNNEI. The CDR3 totals 15 residues. V was trimmed by 6 bases and J by 5 bases, leaving 16 bases between them. CDR3 loop: CASSENLLPNEKLFF. Written as DNA, the CDR3 is TGTGCCAGCAGCGAGAACTTACTACCAAATGAAAAACTGTTTTTT.

This sequence joins TRBV19 and TRBJ1-2; 8 nucleotides match TRBD1. The trim removed 0 bases at V and 8 bases at J, leaving 11 bases unmatched. Germline loops: CDR1 LNHDA, CDR2 SQIVND (reference sequence). The CDR3 contains 16 residues. In DNA form, the CDR3 reads TGTGCCAGTAGTATAGATCGTCCAGGGGGCGCTGCCGGCTACACCTTC. This gives the protein CASSIDRPGGAAGYTF.

The chain couples TRBV23-1 to TRBJ2-7; tentative D call: TRBD2 (7 bases). TRBV23-1 is given ORF status, its function remaining uncertain. The CDR3 is 15 amino acids. V lost 0 bases, J lost 10 bases, and 19 bases lay in between. CDR3 protein: CASSQSPDKGEGQYF. The CDR3 region has the DNA TGCGCCAGCAGTCAATCGCCGGACAAGGGGGAGGGCCAGTACTTC.

The V call is TRBV5-1, the J call TRBJ1-5; D possibly corresponds to TRBD1 (5 bases). Germline lookup yields CDR1 SGHRS and CDR2 YFSETQ. The length of the CDR3 is 14 residues. The V end lost 3 bases, the J end lost 3 bases, and 10 bases lay between the germline ends. The CDR3 DNA reads as TGCGCCAGCAGCTCCACAGGAGTCAATCAGCCCCAGCATTTT. Translation: CASSSTGVNQPQHF.

The chain recombines TRBV5-1 with TRBJ2-3; D is undetermined. The CDR3 sequence is 15 residues long. V lost 4 bases and J 0 bases, leaving 12 bases between the germline ends. Germline CDR1 SGHRS, CDR2 YFSETQ. The CDR3 here is CASSPQATSTDTQYF. The CDR3 DNA reads as TGCGCCAGCAGCCCCCAGGCGACTAGCACAGATACGCAGTATTTT.

The rearrangement uses TRBV28 and TRBJ2-3; D tentatively reads TRBD1 or TRBD2 (6 bases each). Trimming shortened V by 7 bases and J by 1 base, and 15 bases separated the two germline ends. In germline, CDR1 is MDHEN, CDR2 SYDVKM. The CDR3 length is 15 residues. The chain's CDR3 is CASNVGGRGTDTQYF. DNA for the CDR3: TGTGCCAGCAACGTAGGGGGGCGGGGCACAGATACGCAGTATTTT.

The genes are TRBV21-1 and TRBJ1-2. TRBV21-1 represents a pseudogene. The CDR3 covers 17 residues. CDR3 protein: CASSKVTGRTGVYGYTF. The CDR3 coding sequence is TGTGCCAGCAGCAAAGTGACCGGGAGGACAGGAGTCTATGGCTACACCTTC.

This chain uses TRBV19 with TRBJ2-7, with D maybe TRBD1 (6 bases). The ends were cut back, 5 bases at V and 3 bases at J, with 17 bases in the middle. CDR1 and CDR2 from the germline V gene are LNHDA and SQIVND (reference sequence). The CDR3 extends over 15 amino acids. DNA of the CDR3: TGTGCCAGTAGTCTCCATTCGGTAGGGGGCTACGAGCAGTACTTC. Protein: CASSLHSVGGYEQYF.

The chain employs TRBV6-1 and TRBJ2-7; TRBD2 might be the D (5 bases). The CDR3 totals 11 residues. Trimming pared 7 bases from V and 4 bases from J, leaving 8 bases between. Germline V lookup: CDR1 MNHNS, CDR2 SASEGT. The chain's CDR3 is CASTEGYEQYF. Here the CDR3 DNA reads TGTGCCAGCACTGAGGGTTACGAGCAGTACTTC.

V is TRBV18 and J is TRBJ2-1; TRBD1 matches at 9 bases. The CDR3 is made up of 14 amino acids. Trimming took 3 bases from V and 8 from J; bases not matched to a gene: 5. Per the germline V gene, CDR1 is KGHSH and CDR2 is LQKENI. The CDR3 here is CASSPDRGVDEQFF. Here the CDR3 DNA reads TGTGCCAGCTCACCTGACAGGGGGGTCGATGAGCAGTTCTTC.

This chain joins TRBV5-4 and TRBJ2-6; D gene ambiguous. Germline lookup yields CDR1 SGHNT and CDR2 YYREEE (reference sequence). V was clipped by 4 bases and J by 0 bases, with 5 bases between them. This CDR3 comprises 14 residues. The CDR3 loop reads CASSTDSGANVLTF. DNA for the CDR3: TGTGCCAGCAGCACGGACTCTGGGGCCAACGTCCTGACTTTC.

V and J are TRBV5-4 and TRBJ1-4, with D perhaps matching TRBD1 (5 bases). V was trimmed by 0 bases and J by 4 bases, leaving 10 bases between them. Germline CDR1 reads SGHNT; CDR2 reads YYREEE (reference sequence). CDR3 length equals 15 residues. CDR3 sequence: CASSLGDRVNEKLFF. Written as DNA, the CDR3 is TGTGCCAGCAGCTTGGGAGACAGAGTTAATGAAAAACTGTTTTTT.

The CDR3 region has the DNA TGTGCCAGCAGCTTGGTTTGGTTCGGGAATGGCTACACCTTC. It is translated as CASSLVWFGNGYTF. This chain joins TRBV5-6 and TRBJ1-2; D ambiguous. Germline values: CDR1 SGHDT, CDR2 YYEEEE. V gave up 0 bases and J gave up 6 bases, with 12 bases separating them. CDR3 size: 14 residues.

The rearrangement joins TRBV28 to TRBJ1-2, with TRBD1 matching 8 bases. V lost 5 bases and J lost 2; bases outside the gene matches: 4. Per germline, CDR1 MDHEN and CDR2 SYDVKM. This CDR3 comprises 14 residues. As DNA, the CDR3 is TGTGCCAGCAGTCGGGACAGGATGAACTATGGCTACACCTTC. Protein sequence: CASSRDRMNYGYTF.